Sequencing of this T cell receptor beta chain was carried out in a study of CD8 T cells in ankylosing spondylitis (dated 2017 in TCRdb). The library relied on 5' RACE. Sequenced using an Illumina HiSeq 2500. TCRdb reworked the public reads: Q25 trimming with fastp, MiXCR clone assembly, productive beta chains retained. Every distinct CDR3 protein forms one entry, paired with its most common genes and DNA. The sample table contains fewer than 250,000 distinct CDR3 sequences; only one count was recorded for roughly 25% of them. 6.6% of the sample is held by the ten biggest clonotypes. The material sequenced was blood, either unsorted or a sorted T cell fraction (not recorded which). The receptors derive from a male donor with ankylosing spondylitis or in good health (not recorded which).

This chain joins TRBV15 and TRBJ2-5; 8 bases line up with TRBD1. The germline CDR1 and CDR2 sequences are LNHNV and YYDKDF (reference sequence). The CDR3 extends over 15 amino acids. V was clipped by 4 bases and J by 4 bases; unmatched bases: 8. CDR3: CATSTHRGIRETQYF. The CDR3 bases are TGTGCCACCAGCACCCACAGGGGGATCCGAGAGACCCAGTACTTC.